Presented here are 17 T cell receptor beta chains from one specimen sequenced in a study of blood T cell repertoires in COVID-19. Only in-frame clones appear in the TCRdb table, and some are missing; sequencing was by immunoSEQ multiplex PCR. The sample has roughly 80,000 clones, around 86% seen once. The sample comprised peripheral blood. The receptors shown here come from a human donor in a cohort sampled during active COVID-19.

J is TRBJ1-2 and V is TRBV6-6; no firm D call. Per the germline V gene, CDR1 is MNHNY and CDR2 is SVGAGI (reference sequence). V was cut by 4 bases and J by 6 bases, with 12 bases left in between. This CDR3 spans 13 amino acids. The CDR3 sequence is CASSFLEGDGYTF. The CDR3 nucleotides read TGTGCCAGCAGTTTCTTGGAGGGCGATGGCTACACCTTC.

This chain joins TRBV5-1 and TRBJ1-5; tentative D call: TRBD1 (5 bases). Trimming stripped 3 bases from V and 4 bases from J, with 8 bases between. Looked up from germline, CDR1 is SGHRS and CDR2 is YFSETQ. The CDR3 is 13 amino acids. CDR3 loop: CASSSGGNQPQHF. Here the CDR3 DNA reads TGCGCCAGCAGCTCGGGGGGTAATCAGCCCCAGCATTTT.

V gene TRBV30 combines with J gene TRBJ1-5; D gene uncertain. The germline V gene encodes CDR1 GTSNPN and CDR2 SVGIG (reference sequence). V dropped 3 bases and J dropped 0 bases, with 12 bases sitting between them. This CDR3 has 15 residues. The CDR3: CAWSLSGGSNQPQHF. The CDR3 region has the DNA TGTGCCTGGAGCCTCTCGGGAGGTAGCAATCAGCCCCAGCATTTT. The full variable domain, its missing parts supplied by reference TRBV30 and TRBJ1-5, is SQTIHQWPATLVQPVGSPLSLECTVEGTSNPNLYWYRQAAGRGLQLLFYSVGIGQISSEVPQNLSASRPQDRQFILSSKKLLLSDSGFYLCAWSLSGGSNQPQHFGDGTRLSIL.

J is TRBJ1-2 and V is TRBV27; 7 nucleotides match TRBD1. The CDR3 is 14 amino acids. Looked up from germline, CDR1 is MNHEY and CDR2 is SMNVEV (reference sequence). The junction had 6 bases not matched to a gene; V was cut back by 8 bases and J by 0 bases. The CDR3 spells CASGDRAANYGYTF. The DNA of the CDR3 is TGTGCCAGCGGCGACAGGGCAGCTAACTATGGCTACACCTTC.

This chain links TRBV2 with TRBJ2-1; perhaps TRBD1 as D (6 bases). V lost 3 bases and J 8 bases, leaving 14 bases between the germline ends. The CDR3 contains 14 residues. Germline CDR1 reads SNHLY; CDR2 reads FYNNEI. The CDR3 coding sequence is TGTGCCAGCAGTGATGGGGTCAGGGGCGATGAGCAGTTCTTC. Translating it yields CASSDGVRGDEQFF.

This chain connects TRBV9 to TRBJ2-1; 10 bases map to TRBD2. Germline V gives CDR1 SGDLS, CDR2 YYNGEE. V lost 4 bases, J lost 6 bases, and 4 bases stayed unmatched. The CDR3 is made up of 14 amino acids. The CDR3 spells CASSKREGPNEQFF. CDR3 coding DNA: TGTGCCAGCAGCAAGCGGGAGGGCCCCAATGAGCAGTTCTTC.

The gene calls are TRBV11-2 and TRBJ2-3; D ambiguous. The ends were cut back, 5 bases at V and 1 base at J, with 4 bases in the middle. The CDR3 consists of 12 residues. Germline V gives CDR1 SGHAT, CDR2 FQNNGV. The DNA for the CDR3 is TGTGCCAGCAGCCTCCGCACAGATACGCAGTATTTT. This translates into CASSLRTDTQYF.

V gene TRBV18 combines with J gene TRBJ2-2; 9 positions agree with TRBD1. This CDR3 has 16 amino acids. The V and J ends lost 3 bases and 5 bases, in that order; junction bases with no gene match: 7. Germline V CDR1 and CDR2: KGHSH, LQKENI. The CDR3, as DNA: TGTGCCAGCTCACCCACCCCAGGACAGGGGACCGGGGAGCTGTTTTTT. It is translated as CASSPTPGQGTGELFF.

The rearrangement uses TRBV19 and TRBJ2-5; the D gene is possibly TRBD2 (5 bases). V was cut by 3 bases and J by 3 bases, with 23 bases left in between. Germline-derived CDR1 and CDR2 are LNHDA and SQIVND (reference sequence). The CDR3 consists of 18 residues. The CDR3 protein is CASSIWPPTTSREETQYF. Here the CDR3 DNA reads TGTGCCAGTAGTATTTGGCCCCCGACTACTTCACGGGAAGAGACCCAGTACTTC.

In DNA, the CDR3 is TGTGCCAGCAGCGGAACCGGGACAGGGAGAGACACTGAAGCTTTCTTT. This encodes CASSGTGTGRDTEAFF. The rearrangement joins TRBV2 to TRBJ1-1; 9 positions match TRBD1. CDR1 and CDR2 (germline): SNHLY, FYNNEI. V trimming: 6 bases; J trimming: 3 bases; junction bases outside the gene matches: 11. This CDR3 spans 16 amino acids.

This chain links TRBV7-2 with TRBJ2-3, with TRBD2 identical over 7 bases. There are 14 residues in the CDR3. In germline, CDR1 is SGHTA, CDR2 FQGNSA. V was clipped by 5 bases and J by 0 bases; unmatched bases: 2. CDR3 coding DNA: TGTGCCAGCAGCCCAGCGGGGAGCACAGATACGCAGTATTTT. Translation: CASSPAGSTDTQYF.

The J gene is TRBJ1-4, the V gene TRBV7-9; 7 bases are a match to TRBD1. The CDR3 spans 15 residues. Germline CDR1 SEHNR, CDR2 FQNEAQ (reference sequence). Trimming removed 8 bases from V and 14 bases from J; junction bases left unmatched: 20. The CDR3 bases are TGTGCCAGCCCCCAAACCGGGACAGACTCCCCCCGGCTGTTTTTT. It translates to CASPQTGTDSPRLFF. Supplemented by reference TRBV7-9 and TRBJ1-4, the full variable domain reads DTGVSQNPRHKITKRGQNVTFRCDPISEHNRLYWYRQTLGQGPEFLTYFQNEAQLEKSRLLSDRFSAERPKGSFSTLEIQRTEQGDSAMYLCASPQTGTDSPRLFFGSGTQLSVL.

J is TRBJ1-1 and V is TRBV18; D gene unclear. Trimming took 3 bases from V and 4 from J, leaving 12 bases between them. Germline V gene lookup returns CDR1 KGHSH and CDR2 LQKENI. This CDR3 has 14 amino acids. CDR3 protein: CASSPLDTSTEAFF. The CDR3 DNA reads TGTGCCAGCTCACCCTTAGACACGAGCACTGAAGCTTTCTTT.

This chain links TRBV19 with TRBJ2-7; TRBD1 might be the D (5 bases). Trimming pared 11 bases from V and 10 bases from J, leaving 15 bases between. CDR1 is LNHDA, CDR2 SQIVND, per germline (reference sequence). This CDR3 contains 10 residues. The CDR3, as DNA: TGTGCCCCCAGGACAAGGAGACAGTACTTC. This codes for CAPRTRRQYF.

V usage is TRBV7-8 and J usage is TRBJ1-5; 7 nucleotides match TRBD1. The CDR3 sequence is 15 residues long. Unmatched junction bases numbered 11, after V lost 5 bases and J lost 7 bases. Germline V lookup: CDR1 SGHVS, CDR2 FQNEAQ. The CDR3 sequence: CASSRDNRGGQPQHF. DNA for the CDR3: TGTGCCAGCAGCCGCGATAACAGGGGCGGGCAGCCCCAGCATTTT.

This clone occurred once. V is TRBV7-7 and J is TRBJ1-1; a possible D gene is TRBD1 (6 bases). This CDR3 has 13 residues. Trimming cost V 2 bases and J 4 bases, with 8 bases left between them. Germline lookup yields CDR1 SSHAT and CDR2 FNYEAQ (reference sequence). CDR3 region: CASSLTGSTEAFF. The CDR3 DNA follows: TGTGCCAGCAGCTTAACAGGGAGCACTGAAGCTTTCTTT. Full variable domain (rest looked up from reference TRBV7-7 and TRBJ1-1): GAGVSQSPRYKVTKRGQDVTLRCDPISSHATLYWYQQALGQGPEFLTYFNYEAQPDKSGLPSDRFSAERPEGSISTLTIQRTEQRDSAMYRCASSLTGSTEAFFGQGTRLTVV.

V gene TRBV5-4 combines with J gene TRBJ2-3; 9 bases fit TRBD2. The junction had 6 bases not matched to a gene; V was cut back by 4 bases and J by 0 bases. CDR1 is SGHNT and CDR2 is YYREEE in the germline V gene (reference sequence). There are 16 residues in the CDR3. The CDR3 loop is CASSIPAGGSTDTQYF. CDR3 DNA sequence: TGTGCCAGCAGCATCCCAGCGGGGGGCAGCACAGATACGCAGTATTTT.